The 30 T cell receptor beta chains below all came from one sample that was sequenced in a study of shared clonotypes between healthy human individuals. Sequencing used immunoSEQ multiplex PCR; TCRdb keeps in-frame clones, though not all of them. This table holds around 700,000 clones, under 80% found once. The sequenced sample was memory CD4+ T cells sorted from blood. Subset here: CD45RA-negative fraction. Receptors originate from a woman aged 25 to 45 in good health.

The rearrangement uses TRBV5-6 and TRBJ1-2; the match to TRBD1 covers 12 bases. Germline V CDR1 and CDR2: SGHDT, YYEEEE. J lost 4 bases, V lost 4 bases, and 11 bases had no gene match. The CDR3 loop spans 17 amino acids. This CDR3 reads CASSAMGQGALVYGYTF. The CDR3 DNA reads as TGTGCCAGCAGCGCCATGGGACAGGGGGCCTTGGTCTATGGCTACACCTTC.

The rearrangement links TRBV27 to TRBJ2-3; D gene uncertain. Germline CDR1 reads MNHEY; CDR2 reads SMNVEV (reference sequence). Trimming removed 0 bases at V and 2 bases at J, with 6 bases between. The length of the CDR3 is 14 residues. The DNA of the CDR3 is TGTGCCAGCAGTTTATCTTTCTACACAGATACGCAGTATTTT. Translated, it gives CASSLSFYTDTQYF.

The V gene is TRBV11-2, the J gene TRBJ1-2; 8 positions match TRBD1. V was clipped by 4 bases and J by 2 bases; unmatched bases: 9. The V gene's germline CDR1 is SGHAT and CDR2 FQNNGV. The CDR3 is made up of 16 amino acids. This CDR3 is CASSSLRQGWNYGYTF. CDR3 bases: TGTGCCAGCAGCTCCCTTCGACAGGGGTGGAACTATGGCTACACCTTC.

This clone was picked up a small number of times. An end of the junction differs from the germline gene, which may be a read error. The chain couples TRBV7-2 to TRBJ2-3, with D possibly being TRBD1 or TRBD2 (5 bases each). The CDR3 sequence is 17 residues long. In germline, CDR1 is SGHTA, CDR2 FQGNSA. CDR3 DNA: TGTGCCAGCAGCTTAGCAGTAGCGAGCGGCCGCACAGGTACGCAGTATTTT. Its protein product is CASSLAVASGRTGTQYF.

This clone has just one count. J is TRBJ2-1 and V is TRBV6-6, with unresolved D. CDR3 size: 13 residues. V gave up 5 bases and J gave up 8 bases, with 13 bases separating them. Looked up from germline, CDR1 is MNHNY and CDR2 is SVGAGI (reference sequence). CDR3 sequence reads: CASSALLRDEQFF. CDR3 in DNA: TGTGCCAGCAGTGCCCTACTAAGGGATGAGCAGTTCTTC.

The chain uses TRBV5-1 and TRBJ2-7, with no clear D. Between the trimmed V and J ends, which lost 2 bases and 5 bases, there was a span of 8 bases. This CDR3 region has 12 residues. Germline assignment: CDR1 SGHRS and CDR2 YFSETQ. CDR3 sequence reads: CASSLVADEQYF. DNA of the CDR3: TGCGCCAGCAGCTTAGTAGCCGACGAGCAGTACTTC.

This clone was detected ten times or more. V and J are TRBV15 and TRBJ2-3; 11 nucleotides agree with TRBD2. V was pared by 2 bases and J by 11 bases, with 6 bases of the junction left unmatched. The CDR3 consists of 14 residues. Germline CDR1 reads LNHNV; CDR2 reads YYDKDF (reference sequence). The CDR3 protein is CATSRTSGREKQYF. The CDR3 DNA reads as TGTGCCACCAGCAGAACTAGCGGGAGAGAGAAGCAGTATTTT.

The V and J genes are TRBV27 and TRBJ1-2; TRBD1 might be the D (5 bases). CDR3 length: 15 residues. V lost 6 bases to trimming and J lost 2 bases, with 16 bases between them. Germline CDR1 MNHEY, CDR2 SMNVEV (reference sequence). The CDR3 protein is CASSPYNGGNYGYTF. DNA of the CDR3: TGTGCCAGCAGCCCATATAATGGGGGAAACTATGGCTACACCTTC.

The rearrangement joins TRBV6-5 to TRBJ2-6; D remains ambiguous. Germline loops: CDR1 MNHEY, CDR2 SVGAGI. This CDR3 is built from 14 residues. V lost 4 bases and J lost 1, with 5 bases in between. The CDR3 loop reads CASSSVSGANVLTF. CDR3 nucleotides: TGTGCCAGCAGTTCGGTGTCTGGGGCCAACGTCCTGACTTTC.

The rearrangement uses TRBV6-1 and TRBJ1-2; no definite D call. The CDR3 is made up of 15 amino acids. Between the trimmed V and J ends, which lost 6 bases and 0 bases, there was a span of 14 bases. CDR1 is MNHNS and CDR2 is SASEGT in the germline V gene. CDR3 protein: CASSDSGVSNYGYTF. The CDR3, as DNA: TGTGCCAGCAGCGACTCAGGAGTGTCTAACTATGGCTACACCTTC.

This clone was picked up a small number of times. The genes are TRBV7-9 and TRBJ2-1, with 14 nucleotides matching TRBD2. The J segment lost 8 bases and the V segment lost 5 bases, leaving 8 bases of the junction unmatched. The CDR3 totals 16 residues. Germline lookup yields CDR1 SEHNR and CDR2 FQNEAQ (reference sequence). DNA for the CDR3: TGTGCCAGCAGCCCCGGACTAGCGGGAGGATTTGATGAGCAGTTCTTC. It encodes CASSPGLAGGFDEQFF.

J is TRBJ2-7 and V is TRBV7-3; D is perhaps TRBD2 (6 bases). The V end lost 5 bases, the J end lost 2 bases, and 13 bases lay between the germline ends. The CDR3 loop spans 14 amino acids. Germline lookup yields CDR1 SGHTA and CDR2 FQGTGA. The CDR3 region has the DNA TGTGCCAGCAGCCTGGAGCGGGCCGCCTACGAGCAGTACTTC. Its protein is CASSLERAAYEQYF.

The chain combines TRBV28 with TRBJ1-2, with D possibly being TRBD1 (5 bases). The CDR3 totals 14 residues. Germline V gene lookup returns CDR1 MDHEN and CDR2 SYDVKM. With 7 bases removed from V and 2 bases from J, the gap between germline ends came to 14 bases. The CDR3 DNA is TGTGCCAGCACGTCTGTGGGGGAAAACTATGGCTACACCTTC. Translating it yields CASTSVGENYGYTF.

This clone came up a few times. The CDR3 is CASRDDRDRTLNYGYTF. As DNA, the CDR3 is TGTGCCAGCAGGGATGACAGGGACCGGACCCTTAACTATGGCTACACCTTC. The chain recombines TRBV28 with TRBJ1-2, with 7 bases lining up with TRBD1. Germline CDR1 reads MDHEN; CDR2 reads SYDVKM. V dropped 6 bases and J dropped 1; count of bases not matched to a gene: 14. The CDR3 is 17 residues long.

The chain carries TRBV29-1 and TRBJ1-1; D is undetermined. The V end was cut by 2 bases, the J end by 11 bases, with 15 bases between. This CDR3 region has 12 residues. Germline CDR1 reads SQVTM; CDR2 reads ANQGSEA. The chain's CDR3 is CSVEPTRTGAFF. The CDR3 nucleotides are TGCAGCGTTGAACCAACGAGAACTGGGGCTTTCTTT.

The chain employs TRBV2 and TRBJ1-5; a weak D match, TRBD1 (5 bases). This CDR3 has 15 amino acids. The ends were cut back, 5 bases at V and 6 bases at J, with 17 bases in the middle. Germline lookup yields CDR1 SNHLY and CDR2 FYNNEI. CDR3 nucleotides: TGTGCCAGCAGTCCTTGGCAAGGGGAGGTTCAGCCCCAGCATTTT. Encoded protein: CASSPWQGEVQPQHF.

In regard to this clone: Other DNA sequences from this sample encode an identical CDR3 as well. The chain joins TRBV6-5 to TRBJ2-3; the match to TRBD2 covers 10 bases. The ends lost 6 bases at V and 4 bases at J; junction bases unmatched: 4. In germline, CDR1 is MNHEY, CDR2 SVGAGI. CDR3 size: 14 residues. The CDR3 loop reads CASSLGLAADTQYF. CDR3 coding DNA: TGTGCCAGCAGCCTAGGACTAGCGGCAGATACGCAGTATTTT.

The chain links TRBV5-8 to TRBJ2-1, with D possibly TRBD1 on 7 matching bases. V lost 4 bases and J lost 8, with 22 bases in between. CDR1 is SGHTS and CDR2 is YDEGEE in the germline V gene. CDR3 size: 16 residues. The CDR3: CASSGIAGGGRDEQFF. CDR3 sequence (DNA): TGTGCCAGCAGCGGAATCGCAGGGGGAGGTAGGGATGAGCAGTTCTTC.

The chain links TRBV6-1 to TRBJ2-7, with a tentative D call TRBD2 (5 bases). CDR3 length equals 14 residues. CDR1 is MNHNS, CDR2 SASEGT, per germline. With 0 bases removed from V and 3 bases from J, the gap between germline ends came to 9 bases. The CDR3 DNA is TGTGCCAGCAGTGAAGCGGGAGCGTTCTACGAGCAGTACTTC. It yields the protein CASSEAGAFYEQYF.

This clone was seen only a few times. This chain connects TRBV5-1 to TRBJ2-7, with 9 bases that match TRBD2. The CDR3 covers 16 residues. The ends lost 0 bases at V and 5 bases at J; junction bases unmatched: 9. CDR1 and CDR2 (germline): SGHRS, YFSETQ. Written as DNA, the CDR3 is TGCGCCAGCAGCTTGGAAGGGGGCGGGAGGGCGAACGAGCAGTACTTC. Translation gives CASSLEGGGRANEQYF.

The rearrangement uses TRBV7-2 and TRBJ1-3; tentatively, D is TRBD1 (5 bases). V lost 6 bases to trimming and J lost 4 bases, with 13 bases between them. This CDR3 region has 14 residues. Germline V gives CDR1 SGHTA, CDR2 FQGNSA. The chain's CDR3 is CASRPSGQGNTIYF. The CDR3 nucleotides are TGTGCCAGCAGACCTTCGGGGCAAGGAAACACCATATATTTT.

V usage is TRBV2 and J usage is TRBJ2-3, with 7 nucleotides matching TRBD2. J was trimmed by 4 bases and V by 4 bases; bases with no gene match: 5. This CDR3 comprises 14 residues. CDR1 and CDR2 (germline): SNHLY, FYNNEI. CDR3 sequence (DNA): TGTGCCAGCAGTGTGACTAGCTTCCCAGATACGCAGTATTTT. Translating it yields CASSVTSFPDTQYF.

This clone has a handful of counts. V is TRBV27 and J is TRBJ1-5; D gene uncertain. V lost 5 bases and J 7 bases, leaving 12 bases between the germline ends. This CDR3 contains 13 residues. Per germline, CDR1 MNHEY and CDR2 SMNVEV (reference sequence). The CDR3 protein is CASSPRPSQPQHF. CDR3 DNA sequence: TGTGCCAGCAGTCCCCGTCCTAGCCAGCCCCAGCATTTT.

The chain employs TRBV10-3 and TRBJ2-1, with a possible D match to TRBD2 (5 bases). In germline, CDR1 is ENHRY, CDR2 SYGVKD. This CDR3 is built from 11 residues. Trimming removed 8 bases from V and 10 bases from J, with 12 bases in between. The CDR3 region is CAIGPDFEQFF. The CDR3 DNA reads TGTGCCATCGGGCCGGACTTCGAGCAGTTCTTC.

The rearrangement joins TRBV7-9 to TRBJ2-1; TRBD2 agrees at 7 bases. This CDR3 has 18 residues. The J segment lost 3 bases and the V segment lost 1 base, leaving 12 bases of the junction unmatched. Germline V gene data show CDR1 as SEHNR and CDR2 as FQNEAQ (reference sequence). CDR3 coding DNA: TGTGCCAGCAGCTTAGTGTCTATTAGGCTAGCGGACTACAATGAGCAGTTCTTC. Its protein is CASSLVSIRLADYNEQFF. The full variable domain, its missing parts supplied by reference TRBV7-9 and TRBJ2-1, is DTGVSQNPRHKITKRGQNVTFRCDPISEHNRLYWYRQTLGQGPEFLTYFQNEAQLEKSRLLSDRFSAERPKGSFSTLEIQRTEQGDSAMYLCASSLVSIRLADYNEQFFGPGTRLTVL.

In DNA, the CDR3 is TGTGCCAGCAGCTTTGGATCGGTGGGCACAGATACGCAGTATTTT. Its translation is CASSFGSVGTDTQYF. The chain recombines TRBV11-1 with TRBJ2-3; D is uncertain. Germline-derived CDR1 and CDR2 are SGHAT and FQDESV (reference sequence). The V gene lost 3 bases and the J gene lost 1 base, with 11 bases spanning the gap. This CDR3 contains 15 residues.

The V and J genes are TRBV5-1 and TRBJ2-2; TRBD2 might be the D (6 bases). V lost 1 base to trimming and J lost 6 bases, with 16 bases between them. CDR1 SGHRS and CDR2 YFSETQ come from the germline V gene. The CDR3 is 16 amino acids. DNA for the CDR3: TGCGCCAGCAGCTTGAAATTGCGCAGCGGGTCCGGGGAGCTGTTTTTT. This sequence encodes CASSLKLRSGSGELFF.

The CDR3 here is CASSPKSLVGTEGYSGANVLTF. The CDR3 nucleotides read TGTGCCAGCTCACCAAAATCTCTGGTCGGGACAGAAGGGTATTCGGGGGCCAACGTCCTGACTTTC. J is TRBJ2-6 and V is TRBV18; 7 bases agree with TRBD1. The germline CDR1 and CDR2 sequences are KGHSH and LQKENI. The CDR3 extends over 22 amino acids. The V segment lost 2 bases and the J segment 4 bases; nucleotides outside the gene matches: 23.

The J gene is TRBJ2-7, the V gene TRBV6-5; 8 bases line up with TRBD2. This CDR3 region has 15 residues. Germline CDR1 MNHEY, CDR2 SVGAGI. The V segment lost 1 base and the J segment 4 bases; nucleotides outside the gene matches: 6. This CDR3 reads CASSYLSGSGYEQYF. The CDR3 nucleotides are TGTGCCAGCAGTTACTTGAGCGGGAGTGGGTACGAGCAGTACTTC.

J is TRBJ1-5 and V is TRBV7-2; the D is unclear. This CDR3 contains 16 residues. Germline V CDR1 and CDR2: SGHTA, FQGNSA. V lost 5 bases to trimming and J lost 3 bases, with 17 bases between them. CDR3 in amino acids: CASSASLSPPNQPQHF. CDR3 in DNA: TGTGCCAGCAGCGCATCCCTCTCCCCCCCCAATCAGCCCCAGCATTTT.